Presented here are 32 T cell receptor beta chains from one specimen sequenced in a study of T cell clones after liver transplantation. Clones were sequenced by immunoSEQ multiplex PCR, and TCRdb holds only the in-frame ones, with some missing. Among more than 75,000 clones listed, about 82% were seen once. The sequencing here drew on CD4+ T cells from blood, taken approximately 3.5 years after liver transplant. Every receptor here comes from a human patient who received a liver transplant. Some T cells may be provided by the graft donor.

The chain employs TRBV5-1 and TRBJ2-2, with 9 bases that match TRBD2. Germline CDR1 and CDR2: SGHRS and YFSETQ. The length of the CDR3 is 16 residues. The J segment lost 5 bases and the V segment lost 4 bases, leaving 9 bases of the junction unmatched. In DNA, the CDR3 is TGCGCCAGCAGCGCCGGAAATAGCGGGAGAACCGGGGAGCTGTTTTTT. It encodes CASSAGNSGRTGELFF.

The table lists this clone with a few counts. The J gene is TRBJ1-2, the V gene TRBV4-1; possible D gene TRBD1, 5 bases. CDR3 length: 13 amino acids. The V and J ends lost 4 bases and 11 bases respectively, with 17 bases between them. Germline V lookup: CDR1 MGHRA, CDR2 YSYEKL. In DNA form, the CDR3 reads TGCGCCAGCAGCCCTATTGGGCAGGGCAGGTACACCTTC. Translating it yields CASSPIGQGRYTF.

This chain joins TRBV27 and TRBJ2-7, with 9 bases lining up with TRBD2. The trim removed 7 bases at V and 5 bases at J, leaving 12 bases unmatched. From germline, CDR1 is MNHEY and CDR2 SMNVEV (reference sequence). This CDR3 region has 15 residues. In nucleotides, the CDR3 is TGTGCCAGCACTTTTAGCGGGAGTCCTTCCCACGAGCAGTACTTC. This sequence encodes CASTFSGSPSHEQYF.

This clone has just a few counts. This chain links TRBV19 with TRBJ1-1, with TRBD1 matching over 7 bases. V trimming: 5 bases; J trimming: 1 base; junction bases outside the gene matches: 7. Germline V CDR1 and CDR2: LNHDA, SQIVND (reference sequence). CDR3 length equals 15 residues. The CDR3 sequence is CASSSGGQQNTEAFF. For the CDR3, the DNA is TGTGCCAGTAGTTCGGGGGGACAGCAGAACACTGAAGCTTTCTTT. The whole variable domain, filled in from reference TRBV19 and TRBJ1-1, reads DGGITQSPKYLFRKEGQNVTLSCEQNLNHDAMYWYRQDPGQGLRLIYYSQIVNDFQKGDIAEGYSVSREKKESFPLTVTSAQKNPTAFYLCASSSGGQQNTEAFFGQGTRLTVV.

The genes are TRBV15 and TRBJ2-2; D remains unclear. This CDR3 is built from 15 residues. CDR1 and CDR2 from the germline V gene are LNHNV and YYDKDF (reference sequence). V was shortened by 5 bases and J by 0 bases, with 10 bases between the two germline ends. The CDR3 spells CATSRPVTNTGELFF. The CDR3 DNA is TGTGCCACCAGCCGCCCCGTGACGAACACCGGGGAGCTGTTTTTT.

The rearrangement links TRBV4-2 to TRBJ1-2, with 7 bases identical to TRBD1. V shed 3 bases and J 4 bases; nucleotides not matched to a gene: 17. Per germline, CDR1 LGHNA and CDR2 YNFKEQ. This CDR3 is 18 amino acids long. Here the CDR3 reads CASSQDSHRQGLGYGYTF. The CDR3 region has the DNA TGTGCCAGCAGCCAGGACTCGCATAGACAGGGTCTTGGCTATGGCTACACCTTC.

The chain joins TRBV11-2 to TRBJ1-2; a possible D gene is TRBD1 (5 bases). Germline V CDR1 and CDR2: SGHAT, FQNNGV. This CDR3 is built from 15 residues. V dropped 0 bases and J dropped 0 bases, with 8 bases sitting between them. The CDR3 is CASSLEGGANYGYTF. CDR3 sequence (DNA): TGTGCCAGCAGCTTAGAGGGGGGAGCTAACTATGGCTACACCTTC. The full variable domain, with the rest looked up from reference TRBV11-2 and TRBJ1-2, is EAGVAQSPRYKIIEKRQSVAFWCNPISGHATLYWYQQILGQGPKLLIQFQNNGVVDDSQLPKDRFSAERLKGVDSTLKIQPAKLEDSAVYLCASSLEGGANYGYTFGSGTRLTVV.

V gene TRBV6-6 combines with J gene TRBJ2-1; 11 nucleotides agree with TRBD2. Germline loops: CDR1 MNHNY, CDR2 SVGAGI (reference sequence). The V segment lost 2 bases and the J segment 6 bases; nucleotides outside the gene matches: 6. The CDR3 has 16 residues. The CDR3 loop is CASSYPSGRRSNEQFF. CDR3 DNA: TGTGCCAGCAGTTACCCTAGCGGGAGGAGGAGCAATGAGCAGTTCTTC.

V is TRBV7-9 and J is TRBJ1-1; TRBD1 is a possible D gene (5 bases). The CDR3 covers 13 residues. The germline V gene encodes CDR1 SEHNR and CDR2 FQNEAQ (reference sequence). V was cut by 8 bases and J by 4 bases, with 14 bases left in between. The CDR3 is CASATVRGTEAFF. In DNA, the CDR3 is TGTGCCAGCGCGACAGTACGTGGCACTGAAGCTTTCTTT.

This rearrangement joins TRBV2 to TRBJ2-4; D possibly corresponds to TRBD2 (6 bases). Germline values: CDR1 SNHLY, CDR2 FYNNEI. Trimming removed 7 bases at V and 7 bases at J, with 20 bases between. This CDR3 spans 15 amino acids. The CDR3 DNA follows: TGTGCCAGCAAATACTCCACGGGGGTAGGGAACATTCAGTACTTC. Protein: CASKYSTGVGNIQYF.

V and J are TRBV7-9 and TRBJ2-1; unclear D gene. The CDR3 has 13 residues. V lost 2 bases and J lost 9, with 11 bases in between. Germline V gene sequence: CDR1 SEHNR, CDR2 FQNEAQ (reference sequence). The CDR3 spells CASSLWEGFEQFF. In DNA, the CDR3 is TGTGCCAGCAGCTTATGGGAAGGTTTTGAGCAGTTCTTC.

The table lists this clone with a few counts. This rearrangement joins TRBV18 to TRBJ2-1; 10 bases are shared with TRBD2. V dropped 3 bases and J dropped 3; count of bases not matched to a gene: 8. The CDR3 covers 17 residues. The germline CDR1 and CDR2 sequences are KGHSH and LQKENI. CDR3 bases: TGTGCCAGCTCACCGCCGGGACTAGCGCGTTACTACAATGAGCAGTTCTTC. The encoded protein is CASSPPGLARYYNEQFF.

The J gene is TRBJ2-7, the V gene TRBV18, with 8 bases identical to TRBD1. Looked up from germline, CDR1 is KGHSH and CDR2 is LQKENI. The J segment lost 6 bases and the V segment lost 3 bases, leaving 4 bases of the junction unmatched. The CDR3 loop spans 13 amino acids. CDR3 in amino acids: CASSPHDRGEQYF. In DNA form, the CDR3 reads TGTGCCAGCTCACCCCACGACAGGGGCGAGCAGTACTTC.

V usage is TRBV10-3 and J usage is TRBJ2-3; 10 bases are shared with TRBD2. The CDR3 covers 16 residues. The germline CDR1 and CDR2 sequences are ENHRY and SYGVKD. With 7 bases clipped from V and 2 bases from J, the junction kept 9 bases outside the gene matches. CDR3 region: CAINGRTSGNTDTQYF. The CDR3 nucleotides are TGTGCCATCAACGGGAGAACTAGCGGGAACACAGATACGCAGTATTTT.

CDR3 amino acids: CASSTGPLYEQYF. CDR3 in DNA: TGTGCCAGCAGCACGGGACCCCTGTACGAGCAGTACTTC. The chain joins TRBV6-5 to TRBJ2-7; D possibly matches TRBD1 or TRBD2 (5 bases each). Trimming shortened V by 6 bases and J by 4 bases, and 13 bases separated the two germline ends. This CDR3 region has 13 residues. Germline assignment: CDR1 MNHEY and CDR2 SVGAGI.

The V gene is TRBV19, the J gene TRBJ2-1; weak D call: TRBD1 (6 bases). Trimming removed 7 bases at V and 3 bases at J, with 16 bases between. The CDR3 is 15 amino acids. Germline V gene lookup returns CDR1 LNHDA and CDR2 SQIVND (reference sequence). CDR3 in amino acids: CASTPSWTDYNEQFF. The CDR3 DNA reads TGTGCCAGTACCCCATCTTGGACAGACTACAATGAGCAGTTCTTC.

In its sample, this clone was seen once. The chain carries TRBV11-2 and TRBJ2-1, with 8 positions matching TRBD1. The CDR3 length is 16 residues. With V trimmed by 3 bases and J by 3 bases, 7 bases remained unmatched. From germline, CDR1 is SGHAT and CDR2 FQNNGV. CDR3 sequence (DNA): TGTGCCAGCAGCTTCCCCCCGGGACAGGTCTACAATGAGCAGTTCTTC. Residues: CASSFPPGQVYNEQFF.

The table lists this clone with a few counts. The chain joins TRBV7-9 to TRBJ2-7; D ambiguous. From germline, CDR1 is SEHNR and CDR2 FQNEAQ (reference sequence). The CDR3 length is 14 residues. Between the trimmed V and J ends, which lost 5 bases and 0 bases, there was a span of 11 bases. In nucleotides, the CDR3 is TGTGCCAGCAGCCCTAACTGGAACTCCTACGAGCAGTACTTC. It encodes CASSPNWNSYEQYF. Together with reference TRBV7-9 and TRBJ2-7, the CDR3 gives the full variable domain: DTGVSQNPRHKITKRGQNVTFRCDPISEHNRLYWYRQTLGQGPEFLTYFQNEAQLEKSRLLSDRFSAERPKGSFSTLEIQRTEQGDSAMYLCASSPNWNSYEQYFGPGTRLTVT.

The CDR3 protein is CASRIGTIISYEQYF. The CDR3, as DNA: TGCGCCAGCAGAATCGGGACAATCATCTCCTACGAGCAGTACTTC. This chain connects TRBV5-1 to TRBJ2-7, with a tentative D call TRBD1 (6 bases). The germline V gene encodes CDR1 SGHRS and CDR2 YFSETQ. CDR3 length equals 15 residues. V was clipped by 5 bases and J by 0 bases, with 15 bases between them.

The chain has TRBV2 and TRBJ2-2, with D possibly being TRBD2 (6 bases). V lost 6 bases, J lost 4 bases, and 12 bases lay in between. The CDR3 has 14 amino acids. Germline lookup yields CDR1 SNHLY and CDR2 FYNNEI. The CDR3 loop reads CASRGGLSTGELFF. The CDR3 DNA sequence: TGTGCCAGCAGAGGAGGGCTAAGCACCGGGGAGCTGTTTTTT.

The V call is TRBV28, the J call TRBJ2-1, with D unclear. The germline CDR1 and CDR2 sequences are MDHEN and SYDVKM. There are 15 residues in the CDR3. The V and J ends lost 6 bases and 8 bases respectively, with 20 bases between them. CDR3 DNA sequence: TGTGCCAGCAGGCCGATGGGTAACTCCGGGTATGAGCAGTTCTTC. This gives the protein CASRPMGNSGYEQFF.

The CDR3 DNA follows: TGTGCCAGCAGTTTTGTTTCATACTATGGCTACACCTTC. This encodes CASSFVSYYGYTF. The V gene is TRBV28, the J gene TRBJ1-2, with D unresolved. Trimming left V 3 bases short and J 3 bases short, with 8 bases between. The germline gives CDR1 MDHEN, CDR2 SYDVKM. CDR3 length: 13 residues.

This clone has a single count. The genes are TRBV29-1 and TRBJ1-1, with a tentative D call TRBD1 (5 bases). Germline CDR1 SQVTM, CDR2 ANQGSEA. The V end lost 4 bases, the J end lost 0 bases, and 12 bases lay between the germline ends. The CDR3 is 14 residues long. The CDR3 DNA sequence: TGCAGCGTTGCGCGGGGCCCAATGAACACTGAAGCTTTCTTT. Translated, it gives CSVARGPMNTEAFF. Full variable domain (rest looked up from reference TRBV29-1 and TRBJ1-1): SAVISQKPSRDICQRGTSLTIQCQVDSQVTMMFWYRQQPGQSLTLIATANQGSEATYESGFVIDKFPISRPNLTFSTLTVSNMSPEDSSIYLCSVARGPMNTEAFFGQGTRLTVV.

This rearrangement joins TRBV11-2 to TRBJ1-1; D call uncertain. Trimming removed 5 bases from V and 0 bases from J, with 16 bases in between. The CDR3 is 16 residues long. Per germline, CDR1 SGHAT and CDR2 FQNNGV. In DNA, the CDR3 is TGTGCCAGCAGCGACGGGCGCCCGATAATGAACACTGAAGCTTTCTTT. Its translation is CASSDGRPIMNTEAFF.

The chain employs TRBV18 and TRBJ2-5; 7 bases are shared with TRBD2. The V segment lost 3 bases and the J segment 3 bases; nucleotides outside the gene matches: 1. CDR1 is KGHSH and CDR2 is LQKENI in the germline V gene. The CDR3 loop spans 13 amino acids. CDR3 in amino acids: CASSPGGKETQYF. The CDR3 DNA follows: TGTGCCAGCTCACCGGGGGGGAAAGAGACCCAGTACTTC.

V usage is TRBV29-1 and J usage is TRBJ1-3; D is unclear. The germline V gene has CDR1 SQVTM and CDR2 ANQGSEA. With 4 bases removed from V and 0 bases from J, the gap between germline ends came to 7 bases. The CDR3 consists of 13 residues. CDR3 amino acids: CSVVGGSGNTIYF. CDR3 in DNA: TGCAGCGTTGTCGGCGGCTCTGGAAACACCATATATTTT.

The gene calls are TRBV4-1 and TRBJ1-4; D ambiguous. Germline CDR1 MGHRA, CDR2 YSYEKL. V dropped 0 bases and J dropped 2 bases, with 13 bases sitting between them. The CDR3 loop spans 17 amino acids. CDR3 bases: TGCGCCAGCAGCCAAGAAGTTAGCGAGGCTACTAATGAAAAACTGTTTTTT. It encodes CASSQEVSEATNEKLFF.

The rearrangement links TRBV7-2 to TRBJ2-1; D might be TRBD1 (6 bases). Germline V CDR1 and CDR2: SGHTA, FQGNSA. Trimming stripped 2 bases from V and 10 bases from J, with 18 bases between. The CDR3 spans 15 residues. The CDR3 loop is CASSLRTVGVIEQFF. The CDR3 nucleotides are TGTGCCAGCAGCTTACGGACAGTAGGGGTAATCGAGCAGTTCTTC. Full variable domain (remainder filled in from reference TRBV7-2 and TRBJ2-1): GAGVSQSPSNKVTEKGKDVELRCDPISGHTALYWYRQSLGQGLEFLIYFQGNSAPDKSGLPSDRFSAERTGGSVSTLTIQRTQQEDSAVYLCASSLRTVGVIEQFFGPGTRLTVL.

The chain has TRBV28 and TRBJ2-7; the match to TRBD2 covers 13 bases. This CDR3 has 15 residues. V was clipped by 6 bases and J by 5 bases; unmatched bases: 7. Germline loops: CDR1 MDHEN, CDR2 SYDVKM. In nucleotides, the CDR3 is TGTGCCAGCAGAGCAGGACTAGCGGGAGTCCACGAGCAGTACTTC. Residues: CASRAGLAGVHEQYF.

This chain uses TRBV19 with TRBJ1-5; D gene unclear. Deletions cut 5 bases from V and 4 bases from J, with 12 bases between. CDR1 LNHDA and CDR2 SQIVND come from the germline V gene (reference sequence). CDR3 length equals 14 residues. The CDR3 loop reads CASSPRSSNQPQHF. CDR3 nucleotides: TGTGCCAGTAGTCCCCGGTCATCAAATCAGCCCCAGCATTTT.

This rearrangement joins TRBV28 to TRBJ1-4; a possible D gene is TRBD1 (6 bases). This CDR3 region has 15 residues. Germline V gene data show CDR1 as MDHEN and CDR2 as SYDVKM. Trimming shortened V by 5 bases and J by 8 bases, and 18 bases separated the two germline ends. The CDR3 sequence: CASSPNLGGGEKLFF. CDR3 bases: TGTGCCAGCAGTCCCAACTTGGGTGGGGGCGAAAAACTGTTTTTT. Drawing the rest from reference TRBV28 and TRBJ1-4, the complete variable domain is DVKVTQSSRYLVKRTGEKVFLECVQDMDHENMFWYRQDPGLGLRLIYFSYDVKMKEKGDIPEGYSVSREKKERFSLILESASTNQTSMYLCASSPNLGGGEKLFFGSGTQLSVL.

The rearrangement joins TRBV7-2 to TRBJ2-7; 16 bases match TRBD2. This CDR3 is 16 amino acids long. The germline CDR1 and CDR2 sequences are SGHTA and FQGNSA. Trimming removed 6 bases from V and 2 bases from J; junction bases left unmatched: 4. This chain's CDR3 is CASRGTSGRGTYEQYF. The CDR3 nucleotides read TGTGCCAGCAGGGGGACTAGCGGGAGGGGAACCTACGAGCAGTACTTC.